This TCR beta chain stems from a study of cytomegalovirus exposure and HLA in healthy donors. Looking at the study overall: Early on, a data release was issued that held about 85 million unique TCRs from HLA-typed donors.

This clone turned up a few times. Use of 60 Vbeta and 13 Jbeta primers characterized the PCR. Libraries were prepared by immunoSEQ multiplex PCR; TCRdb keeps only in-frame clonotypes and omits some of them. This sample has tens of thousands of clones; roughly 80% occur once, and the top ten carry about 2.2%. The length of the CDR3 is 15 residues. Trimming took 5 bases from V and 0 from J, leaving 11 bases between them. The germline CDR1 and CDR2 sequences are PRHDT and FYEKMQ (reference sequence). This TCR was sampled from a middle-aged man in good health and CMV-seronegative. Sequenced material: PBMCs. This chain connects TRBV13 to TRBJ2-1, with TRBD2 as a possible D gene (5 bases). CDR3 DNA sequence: TGTGCCAGCAGCCGAACTAGAGGCTCCTACAATGAGCAGTTCTTC. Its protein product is CASSRTRGSYNEQFF.